One sample yielded the 6 T cell receptor beta chains listed below, sequenced in a study of OX40 agonist ivuxolimab in advanced cancers. Sequencing was performed with immunoSEQ multiplex PCR; in TCRdb, only in-frame clones are kept and a portion is missing. Seen here are about 41,000 clones, around nine tenths observed once, and the top ten hold approximately 35%. The source material was CD4+ or CD8+ T cells sorted from blood, sampled in a trial of the OX40 agonist ivuxolimab. These TCRs come from an adult with an advanced solid tumor such as melanoma, head and neck, liver or kidney cancer.

V gene TRBV9 combines with J gene TRBJ2-3; 8 nucleotides line up with TRBD2. Germline V gene data show CDR1 as SGDLS and CDR2 as YYNGEE. CDR3 length: 15 residues. Trimming cost V 5 bases and J 2 bases; bases outside gene matches: 7. DNA for the CDR3: TGTGCCAGCAGTTTAGCGGGGCGGACCACAGATACGCAGTATTTT. Translated, it gives CASSLAGRTTDTQYF.

The J gene is TRBJ1-2, the V gene TRBV5-1, with TRBD1 as a possible D gene (5 bases). This CDR3 has 14 residues. Germline lookup yields CDR1 SGHRS and CDR2 YFSETQ. The ends were cut back, 0 bases at V and 6 bases at J, with 12 bases in the middle. The CDR3 sequence: CASSLAHQGDGYTF. Here the CDR3 DNA reads TGCGCCAGCAGCTTGGCACACCAAGGGGATGGCTACACCTTC.

This sequence joins TRBV11-2 and TRBJ2-5; D gene uncertain. The V and J ends lost 2 bases and 2 bases respectively, with 6 bases between them. The germline CDR1 and CDR2 sequences are SGHAT and FQNNGV. The CDR3 covers 13 residues. The CDR3 sequence is CASSLLRQETQYF. CDR3 bases: TGTGCCAGCAGCTTACTTCGACAAGAGACCCAGTACTTC.

The chain employs TRBV7-9 and TRBJ1-1; 7 bases fit TRBD1. This CDR3 region has 15 residues. V shed 5 bases, J shed 4 bases, and the junction held 10 bases outside the gene matches. CDR1 and CDR2 (germline): SEHNR, FQNEAQ (reference sequence). In DNA form, the CDR3 reads TGTGCCAGCAGCCCGGCGACAGGGCTGGTCACTGAAGCTTTCTTT. The encoded protein is CASSPATGLVTEAFF.

The rearrangement joins TRBV1 to TRBJ2-1; whether TRBD2, the table's D call, matches the DNA was not checked. TRBV1 is termed a pseudogene. The CDR3 has 16 residues. The CDR3, as DNA: TGCACCAGCAGCCAAGAAGGGAGCGGATCCAGGAATGAGCAGTTCTTC. This codes for CTSSQEGSGSRNEQFF.

J is TRBJ2-6 and V is TRBV19; D is unclear. V lost 8 bases, J lost 4 bases, and 12 bases lay in between. This CDR3 comprises 14 residues. CDR1 and CDR2 (germline): LNHDA, SQIVND (reference sequence). CDR3 residues: CASHMAMGANVLTF. For the CDR3, the DNA is TGTGCCAGTCATATGGCTATGGGGGCCAACGTCCTGACTTTC.